Listed below are T cell receptor beta chains from one sample, sequenced in a study of blood T cell repertoires in COVID-19. Repertoires were generated with immunoSEQ multiplex PCR, while TCRdb's copy carries only in-frame clones and drops some. This sample yields hundreds of thousands of clones, of which approximately 88% are seen a single time; under 4.5% belongs to the top ten. The sequencing sample was made of peripheral blood. These receptors originate from a woman aged 45 to 65 with active or convalescent COVID-19. The CDR3 runs from the conserved cysteine through the conserved F or W. D genes are given only for firm matches. Size tells how often a clone was seen (once, few, many) or the class of an expanded clone, and some rows leave it out.

j_call | d_call | clone_size | v_call | cdr3_nt | cdr3_aa
TRBJ1-1 | - | - | TRBV19 | TGTGCCAGTAGTACCCTCGGGAGAACTGAAGCTTTCTTT | CASSTLGRTEAFF
TRBJ2-1 | TRBD2 | once | TRBV19 | TGTGCCAGTAGCTTTCGGGCTAGCGGGAGAATTAATGAGCAGTTCTTC | CASSFRASGRINEQFF
TRBJ1-3 | - | - | TRBV3-1/TRBV3-2 | TGTGCCAGCAGCCAAAACACCATCTCTGGAAACACCATATATTTT | CASSQNTISGNTIYF
TRBJ2-7 | - | - | TRBV21-1 | TGTGCCAGCAGCAAAATGAAAGGAACCCCGGAGGAGGAGCAGTACTTC | CASSKMKGTPEEEQYF
TRBJ2-2 | - | - | TRBV4-2 | TGTGCCAGCAGCCAGGGTACGGGACTCGCGGCCGGGGAGCTGTTTTTT | CASSQGTGLAAGELFF
TRBJ1-1 | - | few | TRBV2 | TGTGCCAGCGGGTACCGAGGGAGGTCTGAAGCTTTCTTT | CASGYRGRSEAFF
TRBJ2-7 | - | - | TRBV11-2 | TGTGCCAGCAGCTTGGTTAAGAAGGAGCGCGAGCAGTACTTC | CASSLVKKEREQYF
TRBJ1-1 | - | - | TRBV7-9 | TGTGCCAGCAGCTTAGTATCGTATAACACTGAAGCTTTCTTT | CASSLVSYNTEAFF
TRBJ2-1 | - | once | TRBV7-8 | TGTGCCAGCAGCCCCCGGACCGGGAGCTCCTACAATGAGCAGTTCTTC | CASSPRTGSSYNEQFF
TRBJ2-7 | TRBD1 | - | TRBV5-1 | TGCGCCAGCAGCTTGACCCCGGGACAGCTGGCCTACGAGCAGTACTTC | CASSLTPGQLAYEQYF
TRBJ2-3 | TRBD1 | - | TRBV7-9 | TGTGCCAGCAGTTCTTTCGGACAGGGGTTGTTTGCAGATACGCAGTATTTT | CASSSFGQGLFADTQYF
TRBJ1-1 | TRBD1 | - | TRBV6-5 | TGTGCCAGCAGAACAACAGGGGGTAACACTGAAGCTTTCTTT | CASRTTGGNTEAFF
TRBJ1-4 | - | - | TRBV7-9 | TGTGCCAGCAGCTCGGCAACTAATGAAAAACTGTTTTTT | CASSSATNEKLFF
TRBJ2-3 | - | - | TRBV30 | TGTGCCTGGAGCGGGACACCTACCCCCACAGATACGCAGTATTTT | CAWSGTPTPTDTQYF
TRBJ2-1 | TRBD2 | - | TRBV28 | TGTGCCAGCATAACTAGCGCAGTAGGTGAGCAGTTCTTC | CASITSAVGEQFF
TRBJ1-3 | - | once | TRBV7-2 | TGTGCCAGCAGCTTAGACAGGGTCTCTGGAAACACCATATATTTT | CASSLDRVSGNTIYF
TRBJ2-7 | - | - | TRBV5-1 | TGCGCCAGCAGCCCGGACGGGGCCTACGAGCAGTACTTC | CASSPDGAYEQYF
TRBJ1-5 | TRBD1 | few | TRBV24-1 | TGTGCCACCAGTGAGGGGCGGACAGGGACCCCCAATCAGCCCCAGCATTTT | CATSEGRTGTPNQPQHF
TRBJ2-1 | - | - | TRBV7-9 | TGTGCCAGCAGCTTACGCCGGGGTTATGAGCAGTTCTTC | CASSLRRGYEQFF
TRBJ1-2 | TRBD1 | - | TRBV19 | TGTGCCAGTAGTATCCCGACAGGGTTCTATGGCTACACCTTC | CASSIPTGFYGYTF
TRBJ1-1 | TRBD1 | - | TRBV5-1 | TGCGCCAGCAGCTCAGGACAGGGGGAAGCTTTCTTT | CASSSGQGEAFF
TRBJ1-1 | TRBD1 | - | TRBV15 | TGTGCCACCAGCAGAGATCAGGGGGCGTGGACTGAAGCTTTCTTT | CATSRDQGAWTEAFF
TRBJ2-1 | TRBD2 | - | TRBV7-2 | TGTGCCAGCAGCTTACGCGGGGGGGGGAATGTTGAGCAGTTCTTC | CASSLRGGGNVEQFF
TRBJ2-1 | TRBD2 | - | TRBV29-1 | TGCAGCACTAGGACTAGCGGGAGGGGTGGTGAGCAGTTCTTC | CSTRTSGRGGEQFF
TRBJ1-2 | - | - | TRBV6-2/TRBV6-3 | TGTGCCAGCAGTTATGATCCCAGACTGAACTATGGCTACACCTTC | CASSYDPRLNYGYTF
TRBJ1-1 | TRBD1 | - | TRBV30 | TGTGCCTGGACGACAGGGTATATGAACACTGAAGCTTTCTTT | CAWTTGYMNTEAFF
TRBJ1-1 | TRBD1 | - | TRBV29-1 | TGCAGCGCCGACAGGGGGAACACTGAAGCTTTCTTT | CSADRGNTEAFF
TRBJ2-7 | - | - | TRBV10-3 | TGTGCCATCAGTGAGTCTACTTTCCCCTACGAGCAGTACTTC | CAISESTFPYEQYF
TRBJ1-1 | - | - | TRBV28 | TGTGCCAGCAGCGCCGCATTGCGGGGGTTCACTGAAGCTTTCTTT | CASSAALRGFTEAFF
TRBJ2-5 | - | - | TRBV28 | TGTGCCAGCAAAGACGGAGGGTGGGAACTATATGAAGAGACCCAGTACTTC | CASKDGGWELYEETQYF
TRBJ2-1 | TRBD1 | - | TRBV4-3 | TGCGCCAGCAGCCAAGAGGGGCAGGGGGCCGATGAGCAGTTCTTC | CASSQEGQGADEQFF
TRBJ2-5 | - | once | TRBV6-6 | TGTGCCAGCAGTTACAACGGCCCCCGCGGCCGAGAGACCCAGTACTTC | CASSYNGPRGRETQYF
TRBJ2-2 | - | - | TRBV11-2 | TGTGCCAGCAGCTCACGGACAGCTAGAACCGGGGAGCTGTTTTTT | CASSSRTARTGELFF
TRBJ2-7 | - | - | TRBV6-5 | TGTGCCAGCAGTTACAGCGCCGAGTACGAGCAGTACTTC | CASSYSAEYEQYF
TRBJ1-2 | - | - | TRBV29-1 | TGCAGCGTTGAAAGAGGTCTAAACTATGGCTACACCTTC | CSVERGLNYGYTF
TRBJ2-3 | - | - | TRBV6-5 | TGTGCCAGCATTAGAAACAGGGCTGGAGATACGCAGTATTTT | CASIRNRAGDTQYF
TRBJ2-7 | TRBD2 | - | TRBV3-1/TRBV3-2 | TGTGCCAGCAGCGAACTAGCGAGCGAGCAGTACTTC | CASSELASEQYF
TRBJ2-7 | - | - | TRBV5-1 | TGCGCCAGCAGCCCCGACGCAGGCAGCCCAAGGGAGCAGTACTTC | CASSPDAGSPREQYF
TRBJ2-1 | - | - | TRBV28 | TGTGCCAGCAACCCAGAGTGGGGCATCAATGAGCAGTTCTTC | CASNPEWGINEQFF
TRBJ2-1 | - | - | TRBV28 | TGTGCCAGCAGTTTTCAACTAGCTGGCGAGCAGTTCTTC | CASSFQLAGEQFF
TRBJ1-2 | TRBD1 | - | TRBV4-3 | TGCGCCAGCAGCCAGCGGGACAGGGGGCTAGATGGCTACACCTTC | CASSQRDRGLDGYTF
TRBJ2-7 | - | - | TRBV2 | TGTGCCAGCAGTACCCGGGATCTACGGGACGAGCAGTACTTC | CASSTRDLRDEQYF
TRBJ1-6 | - | - | TRBV7-2 | TGTGCCAGCAGCCCCAGAGGGAGCCTAAATTCACCCCTCCACTTT | CASSPRGSLNSPLHF
TRBJ1-5 | - | few | TRBV15 | TGTGCCACCAGCAGAGATTTTGGAGGGTATGAGGGGCAGCCCCAGCATTTT | CATSRDFGGYEGQPQHF
TRBJ1-4 | - | - | TRBV5-1 | TGCGCCAGCTCATCGGACAGTCCTAATGAAAAACTGTTTTTT | CASSSDSPNEKLFF
TRBJ1-2 | TRBD1 | - | TRBV27 | TGTGCCAGCAGTGACAGGGGGTCTGTTTATGGCTACACCTTC | CASSDRGSVYGYTF
TRBJ2-1 | TRBD2 | - | TRBV7-2 | TGTGCCAGCAGCTCTCGGACTAGCGGGAGGGTGAATGAGCAGTTCTTC | CASSSRTSGRVNEQFF
TRBJ2-2 | - | - | TRBV7-2 | TGTGCCAGCAGCCTCAGGGTACGAAACACCGGGGAGCTGTTTTTT | CASSLRVRNTGELFF
TRBJ1-1 | TRBD1 | - | TRBV18 | TGTGCCAGCTCACCGCGGGACAGGACCGTCGTTGTGGCTTTCTTT | CASSPRDRTVVVAFF
TRBJ2-1 | - | - | TRBV7-2 | TGTGCCAGCAGCTTAGCATTACAAACCTCCTACAATGAGCAGTTCTTC | CASSLALQTSYNEQFF
TRBJ1-1 | TRBD1 | - | TRBV7-2 | TGTGCCAGCAGCACGCGACAGGGCCACACTGAAGCTTTCTTT | CASSTRQGHTEAFF
TRBJ2-2 | TRBD1 | - | TRBV24-1 | TGTGCCACCAGTGATCTGAGGACAGGGAACACCGGGGAGCTGTTTTTT | CATSDLRTGNTGELFF
TRBJ2-7 | TRBD1 | - | TRBV5-1 | TGCGCCAGCACCCACGGGACAGGGGGCCCGAGTGAGCAGTACTTC | CASTHGTGGPSEQYF